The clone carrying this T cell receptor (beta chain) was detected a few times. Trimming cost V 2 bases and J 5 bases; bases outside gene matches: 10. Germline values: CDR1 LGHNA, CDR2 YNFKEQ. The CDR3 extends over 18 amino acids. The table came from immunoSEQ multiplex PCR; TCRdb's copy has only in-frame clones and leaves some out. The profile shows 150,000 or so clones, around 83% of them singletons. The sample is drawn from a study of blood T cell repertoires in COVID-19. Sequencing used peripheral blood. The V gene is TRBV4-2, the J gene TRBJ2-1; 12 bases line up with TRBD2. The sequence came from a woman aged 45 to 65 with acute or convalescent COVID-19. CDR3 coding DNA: TGTGCCAGCAGCCAACTGGCCCAACTAGCGGGGGGTGACAATGAGCAGTTCTTC. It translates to CASSQLAQLAGGDNEQFF.